The rows below give T cell receptor beta chains drawn from one sample of a study of cytomegalovirus exposure and HLA in healthy donors. The data were produced by immunoSEQ multiplex PCR, yet TCRdb's version contains in-frame clones alone and is incomplete. The data contain approximately 150,000 clones, 84% of them seen just once; the ten biggest clones take up about a tenth. Sequencing was carried out using PBMCs. These receptors all come from a man between 25 and 39 years old in good health and CMV-seropositive. The CDR3 runs from the conserved cysteine through the conserved F or W. Fields, in order: D gene, V gene, J gene, clone size, CDR3 DNA, CDR3 protein. D genes are given only for firm matches. Some rows mark clone size as missing; the rest say once, few, many or name a class of expanded clone.

>TRBD2|TRBV11-3|TRBJ2-3|.
TGTGCCAGCAGCTCCCGTGTTAGCGGGGGGGGCGATACGCAGTATTTT
CASSSRVSGGGDTQYF
>TRBD2|TRBV9|TRBJ2-1|once
TGTGCCAGCAGCGCACATGAGAGGACTAGCTCCTACAATGAGCAGTTCTTC
CASSAHERTSSYNEQFF
>TRBD2|TRBV18|TRBJ2-5|.
TGTGCCAGCTCACCATCAGCGGGGGGGGAATTCCAAGAGACCCAGCACTTC
CASSPSAGGEFQETQHF
>TRBD2|TRBV29-1|TRBJ2-1|.
TGCAGCGTGACTAGCGGGAGAAGGTCCTACAATGAGCAGTTCTTC
CSVTSGRRSYNEQFF
>.|TRBV4-1|TRBJ1-5|few
TGCGCCAGCAGCCAAGATCTTGGCAGTCGACTCAATCAGCCCCAGCATTTT
CASSQDLGSRLNQPQHF
>TRBD1|TRBV11-2|TRBJ2-2|.
TGTGCCAGCAACAGGGGGGACGGGGAGCTGTTTTTT
CASNRGDGELFF
>.|TRBV27|TRBJ1-5|.
TGTGCCAGCAGTTTAACCGGTCAGCCCCAGCATTTT
CASSLTGQPQHF
>TRBD2|TRBV28|TRBJ2-5|.
TGTGCCAGCGGTGGACTAGCGGGAGGTTGGGGCCAAGAGACCCAGTACTTC
CASGGLAGGWGQETQYF
>.|TRBV13|TRBJ2-2|.
TGTGCCAGCAGCCTACCACCGGGGTCCACCGGGGAGCTGTTTTTT
CASSLPPGSTGELFF
>.|TRBV7-3|TRBJ1-2|.
TGTGCCAGCAGCGGGGACTCTAACTATGGCTACACCTTC
CASSGDSNYGYTF
>TRBD1|TRBV18|TRBJ1-2|.
TGTGCCAGCTCACCGGTCGGACAGGCGCTCGATTCTAACTATGGCTACACCTTC
CASSPVGQALDSNYGYTF
>.|TRBV6-5|TRBJ1-4|once
TGTGCCAGCAGGGGACATTATAATGAAAAACTGTTTTTT
CASRGHYNEKLFF
>TRBD1|TRBV29-1|TRBJ2-2|.
TGCAGCGTGGGGTGGAGGACAGGGGCATTTACTGGGGAGCTGTTTTTT
CSVGWRTGAFTGELFF
>TRBD1|TRBV9|TRBJ2-1|.
TGTGCCAGCAGCGTAAGGGGGCGGAGCTCCTACAATGAGCAGTTCTTC
CASSVRGRSSYNEQFF
>.|TRBV9|TRBJ1-6|.
TGTGCCAGCAGCGGAACAGGGCACTCACCCCTCCACTTT
CASSGTGHSPLHF
>.|TRBV6-6|TRBJ2-3|.
TGTGCCAGCAGTCGGGCAGATACGCAGTATTTT
CASSRADTQYF